The entry below gives a single T cell receptor (beta chain) sequence along with its context. This sample was taken from a study of OX40 agonist ivuxolimab in advanced cancers. This table comes from immunoSEQ multiplex PCR, and its TCRdb copy is limited to in-frame clones, with some not included. The table has around 33,000 clones, roughly 84% seen once; the top ten hold 15% to 25%. The starting material was CD4+ or CD8+ T cells sorted from blood, obtained in a trial of the OX40 agonist ivuxolimab. The sequence was obtained from an adult with an advanced solid tumor such as melanoma, head and neck, liver or kidney cancer.

The CDR3 DNA sequence: TGTGCCAGCAGTTTAGCCGGGACCCCTGGGGAGCAGTACTTC. Residues: CASSLAGTPGEQYF. The chain recombines TRBV27 with TRBJ2-7, with D perhaps given as TRBD1 or TRBD2 (5 bases each). The germline gives CDR1 MNHEY, CDR2 SMNVEV (reference sequence). Trimming cost V 2 bases and J 7 bases, with 15 bases left between them. This CDR3 is built from 14 residues.